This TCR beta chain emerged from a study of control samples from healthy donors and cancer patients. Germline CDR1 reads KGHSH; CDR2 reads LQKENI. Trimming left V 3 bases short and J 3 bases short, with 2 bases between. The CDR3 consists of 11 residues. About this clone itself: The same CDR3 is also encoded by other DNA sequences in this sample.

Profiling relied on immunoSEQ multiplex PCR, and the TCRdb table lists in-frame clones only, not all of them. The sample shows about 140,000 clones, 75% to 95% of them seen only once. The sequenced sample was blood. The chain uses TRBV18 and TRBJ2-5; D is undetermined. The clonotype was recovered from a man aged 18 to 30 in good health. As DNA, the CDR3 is TGTGCCAGCTCACCTGAAGAGACCCAGTACTTC. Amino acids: CASSPEETQYF.